The 25 T cell receptor beta chains below come from one sample, sequenced in a study of metastatic and nonmetastatic thyroid tumors. Among the patients, none had received any treatment before thyroid surgery. TCRdb re-analyzed the PCR reads through MiXCR. Seen here are approximately 38,000 clones, about 30% observed once, and the top ten hold 16%. Material for sequencing was tumor tissue. The receptors stem from a female donor with papillary thyroid cancer or a benign thyroid nodule (not recorded which). Some clones in this sample may be carry-over from other donors' samples.

This chain connects TRBV5-1 to TRBJ2-1; TRBD2 matches at 7 bases. Germline V lookup: CDR1 SGHRS, CDR2 YFSETQ. This CDR3 region has 15 residues. Trimming at V came to 4 bases and at J to 8 bases, leaving 12 bases not matched to a gene. This CDR3 is CASSPRGEADDEQFF. Written as DNA, the CDR3 is TGCGCCAGCAGCCCCCGGGGGGAAGCGGACGATGAGCAGTTCTTC. The whole variable domain, remainder taken from reference TRBV5-1 and TRBJ2-1, is KAGVTQTPRYLIKTRGQQVTLSCSPISGHRSVSWYQQTPGQGLQFLFEYFSETQRNKGNFPGRFSGRQFSNSRSEMNVSTLELGDSALYLCASSPRGEADDEQFFGPGTRLTVL.

This clone was counted between two and nine times. The chain employs TRBV11-1 and TRBJ2-2, with D possibly TRBD2 on 7 matching bases. The CDR3 spans 16 residues. The germline V gene encodes CDR1 SGHAT and CDR2 FQDESV (reference sequence). V was trimmed by 5 bases and J by 3 bases, leaving 16 bases between them. The CDR3 is CASSPPGGRDTGELFF. In nucleotides, the CDR3 is TGTGCCAGCAGCCCGCCGGGGGGCAGAGACACCGGGGAGCTGTTTTTT.

This clone was observed at least ten times. Here the CDR3 reads CASSVSVFTEAFF. The CDR3 DNA reads as TGTGCCAGCAGTGTAAGTGTTTTCACTGAAGCTTTCTTT. The J gene is TRBJ1-1, the V gene TRBV2, with D uncertain. The V and J ends lost 4 bases and 4 bases respectively, with 10 bases between them. The CDR3 runs 13 residues. CDR1 is SNHLY, CDR2 FYNNEI, per germline.

The CDR3 coding sequence is TGTGCCAGCAGTGGCTGGACGGAGAATTCACCCCTCCACTTT. Translating gives CASSGWTENSPLHF. The chain has TRBV2 and TRBJ1-6; D is unclear. The CDR3 length is 14 residues. V lost 4 bases, J lost 7 bases, and 11 bases lay in between. Germline CDR1 SNHLY, CDR2 FYNNEI.

The chain combines TRBV20-1 with TRBJ2-3; unclear D gene. Germline assignment: CDR1 DFQATT and CDR2 SNEGSKA (reference sequence). V gave up 6 bases and J gave up 8 bases, with 18 bases separating them. The CDR3 is 13 residues long. Here the CDR3 DNA reads TGCAGTGCCCCAAATGGACCTTACCGTACGCAGTATTTT. This encodes CSAPNGPYRTQYF.

The sample holds a few counts of this clone. The chain is built from TRBV24-1 and TRBJ2-1; D remains ambiguous. This CDR3 has 13 amino acids. The germline gives CDR1 KGHDR, CDR2 SFDVKD. The germline V and J ends were trimmed by 2 bases and 10 bases, with 11 bases remaining between them. The CDR3 sequence: CATSDSVYGEQFF. The CDR3 nucleotides read TGTGCCACCAGTGATTCCGTCTACGGGGAGCAGTTCTTC.

The chain combines TRBV2 with TRBJ2-3; no firm D call. Per the germline V gene, CDR1 is SNHLY and CDR2 is FYNNEI. The CDR3 sequence is 11 residues long. V lost 6 bases to trimming and J lost 2 bases, with 3 bases between them. The CDR3 protein is CASSLTDTQYF. The CDR3 nucleotides read TGTGCCAGCAGCCTCACAGATACGCAGTATTTT.

This clone was counted only a few times. This chain connects TRBV24-1 to TRBJ2-2, with a weak D call TRBD1 (5 bases). The V end lost 4 bases, the J end lost 1 base, and 9 bases lay between the germline ends. Germline V gene lookup returns CDR1 KGHDR and CDR2 SFDVKD. This CDR3 comprises 15 residues. The CDR3 protein is CATSDHRRNTGELFF. The DNA of the CDR3 is TGTGCCACCAGTGACCACAGGAGGAACACCGGGGAGCTGTTTTTT.

A note on this clone: The conserved phenylalanine or tryptophan is not found at the CDR3 terminus, so this likely reflects a read error. The chain combines TRBV6-2 or TRBV6-3 with TRBJ2-7, with D uncertain. The CDR3 is made up of 11 amino acids. Trimming left V 4 bases short and J 6 bases short, with 7 bases between. CDR1 MNHEY and CDR2 SVGEGT come from the germline V gene. This CDR3 is CASSLKGEQYL. Here the CDR3 DNA reads TGTGCCAGCAGTTTAAAGGGCGAGCAGTACTTA.

The V call is TRBV6-1, the J call TRBJ2-1, with TRBD1 matching over 10 bases. The CDR3 runs 14 residues. The germline V gene has CDR1 MNHNS and CDR2 SASEGT. The ends lost 6 bases at V and 6 bases at J; junction bases unmatched: 5. Here the CDR3 reads CASSWTGGGNEQFF. The CDR3, as DNA: TGTGCCAGCAGCTGGACAGGGGGAGGCAATGAGCAGTTCTTC.

In its sample, this clone was seen a few times. The V call is TRBV19, the J call TRBJ1-1; D may be TRBD1 (6 bases). CDR3 length: 13 amino acids. From germline, CDR1 is LNHDA and CDR2 SQIVND (reference sequence). Deletions cut 4 bases from V and 1 base from J, with 7 bases between. CDR3 DNA: TGTGCCAGTAGTAGGACAGCGAACACTGAAGCTTTCTTT. Protein product: CASSRTANTEAFF.

This clone occurred a few times. This rearrangement joins TRBV11-2 to TRBJ1-3; a possible D gene is TRBD1 (5 bases). V dropped 0 bases and J dropped 8 bases, with 11 bases sitting between them. CDR3 length: 14 residues. The germline V gene has CDR1 SGHAT and CDR2 FQNNGV. CDR3 amino acids: CASSLERGTDTIYF. In nucleotides, the CDR3 is TGTGCCAGCAGCTTAGAACGGGGGACGGACACCATATATTTT.

This clone was seen more than once but under ten times. The J gene is TRBJ2-2, the V gene TRBV12-3 or TRBV12-4, with unresolved D. Trimming took off 0 bases at V and 2 bases at J, with 13 bases between the two ends. The CDR3 consists of 17 residues. The CDR3 region has the DNA TGTGCCAGCAGTTTAGCGTTAAGTGTACTAAACACCGGGGAGCTGTTTTTT. Translating gives CASSLALSVLNTGELFF.

This chain joins TRBV7-2 and TRBJ1-3, with a tentative D call TRBD1 (5 bases). The CDR3 spans 15 residues. The V end lost 1 base, the J end lost 4 bases, and 11 bases lay between the germline ends. Germline CDR1 SGHTA, CDR2 FQGNSA. Written as DNA, the CDR3 is TGTGCCAGCAGCTTAGTCGGGGGTGGCGGAAACACCATATATTTT. It translates to CASSLVGGGGNTIYF.

The V call is TRBV6-1, the J call TRBJ2-7; D may be TRBD1 (6 bases). Germline CDR1 reads MNHNS; CDR2 reads SASEGT. The CDR3 consists of 11 residues. Trimming removed 6 bases from V and 5 bases from J, with 8 bases in between. DNA for the CDR3: TGTGCCAGCAGCACAGGGAACGAGCAGTACTTC. This gives the protein CASSTGNEQYF.

In this sample, this clone turned up a few times. V gene TRBV6-5 combines with J gene TRBJ2-7; D remains unclear. Trimming left V 6 bases short and J 5 bases short, with 29 bases between. From germline, CDR1 is MNHEY and CDR2 SVGAGI. CDR3 length: 18 residues. The CDR3 region is CASSPKAYPGLEANEQYF. The CDR3 DNA is TGTGCCAGCAGCCCTAAGGCCTACCCCGGCCTCGAGGCCAACGAGCAGTACTTC.

Only a few counts were recorded for this clone. The genes are TRBV6-2 or TRBV6-3 and TRBJ1-2, with D uncertain. Germline-derived CDR1 and CDR2 are MNHEY and SVGEGT. Trimming took 7 bases from V and 1 from J, leaving 16 bases between them. CDR3 length: 15 residues. CDR3 in amino acids: CASTPTQRINYGYTF. The CDR3 nucleotides are TGTGCCAGCACCCCCACACAGAGAATTAACTATGGCTACACCTTC.

This CDR3 reads CASVGTSGTHEQFF. In nucleotides, the CDR3 is TGCGCCAGCGTTGGGACTAGCGGAACTCATGAGCAGTTCTTC. The J gene is TRBJ2-1, the V gene TRBV5-1; 11 positions match TRBD2. Looked up from germline, CDR1 is SGHRS and CDR2 is YFSETQ. J gave up 8 bases and V 7 bases, and 8 bases lay outside the gene matches. The CDR3 has 14 residues.

Comment on this clone: At one end the junction does not follow the germline gene, possibly because of a read error. The genes are TRBV7-2 and TRBJ2-1; the D is unclear. Germline CDR1 is SGHTA and CDR2 is FQGNSA. CDR3 size: 14 residues. Here the CDR3 DNA reads TGTGCCAGCAGCGTAGCCGGTACCTACAATGAGCAGTTCTTC. Its translation: CASSVAGTYNEQFF. Based on the CDR3 plus reference TRBV7-2 and TRBJ2-1, the full variable domain is GAGVSQSPSNKVTEKGKDVELRCDPISGHTALYWYRQSLGQGLEFLIYFQGNSAPDKSGLPSDRFSAERTGGSVSTLTIQRTQQEDSAVYLCASSVAGTYNEQFFGPGTRLTVL.

The genes are TRBV11-1 and TRBJ2-7, with D uncertain. In germline, CDR1 is SGHAT, CDR2 FQDESV (reference sequence). V dropped 4 bases and J dropped 1 base, with 5 bases sitting between them. The CDR3 totals 12 residues. The DNA for the CDR3 is TGTGCCAGCAGCTCAGATTCCTACGAGCAGTACTTC. Amino acid sequence: CASSSDSYEQYF.

J is TRBJ2-3 and V is TRBV7-8, with D possibly being TRBD1 (5 bases). Germline loops: CDR1 SGHVS, CDR2 FQNEAQ. V lost 5 bases, J lost 6 bases, and 12 bases lay in between. The CDR3 extends over 13 amino acids. The CDR3 DNA reads TGTGCCAGCAGCGTTCAGGGCGGCGATACGCAGTATTTT. This translates into CASSVQGGDTQYF.

This clone was counted a few times. This chain joins TRBV6-1 and TRBJ2-2, with 7 bases identical to TRBD1. The CDR3 sequence is 15 residues long. Per germline, CDR1 MNHNS and CDR2 SASEGT. Germline trimming cut 7 bases from V and 9 bases from J; bases unmatched to any gene: 14. CDR3 loop: CASIQARQGHRELFF. The DNA of the CDR3 is TGTGCCAGCATCCAAGCAAGACAGGGCCACCGGGAGCTGTTTTTT.

The chain carries TRBV6-1 and TRBJ2-7, with D maybe TRBD1 (6 bases). Germline V gene data show CDR1 as MNHNS and CDR2 as SASEGT. The CDR3 sequence is 14 residues long. Trimming removed 8 bases at V and 1 base at J, with 15 bases between. The DNA of the CDR3 is TGTGCCAGCTCCCGGACAGACTCGTCCTACGAGCAGTACTTC. It yields the protein CASSRTDSSYEQYF.

About this clone: Sequence at one end of the junction differs from germline and may be a read error. J is TRBJ2-7 and V is TRBV6-1; 9 bases are shared with TRBD1. CDR1 and CDR2 (germline): MNHNS, SASEGT. The length of the CDR3 is 13 residues. The CDR3 DNA reads TGTGCCAGCAGTGAAGCTTGGACAGGGGAGCTGTACTTC. This codes for CASSEAWTGELYF.

The chain couples TRBV11-1 to TRBJ2-1, with D tentatively TRBD1 (6 bases). The CDR3 covers 16 residues. V was pared by 1 base and J by 3 bases, with 13 bases between. Germline V gene lookup returns CDR1 SGHAT and CDR2 FQDESV (reference sequence). CDR3 nucleotide sequence: TGTGCCAGCAGCTTAGGGGACACCCCCTACTACAATGAGCAGTTCTTC. Amino acids: CASSLGDTPYYNEQFF.